The 22 T cell receptor beta chains in this list originate from one sample, sequenced in a study of metastatic and nonmetastatic thyroid tumors. The entire patient cohort was treatment-naive prior to thyroid surgery. MiXCR re-clonotyped the PCR reads for TCRdb. The sample carries about 48,000 clones, approximately 20% recorded once. Sequencing used blood. The receptors were sampled from a male donor with papillary thyroid cancer or a benign thyroid nodule (not recorded which). Some clones in this sample may be carry-over from other donors' samples.

This clone occurred a few times. The chain is built from TRBV28 and TRBJ2-7, with TRBD1 as a possible D gene (7 bases). The CDR3 covers 17 residues. Germline CDR1 and CDR2: MDHEN and SYDVKM. V was clipped by 4 bases and J by 3 bases, with 22 bases between them. The CDR3 spells CASSSSLSSGGIYEQYF. CDR3 nucleotide sequence: TGTGCCAGCAGTTCCTCTTTGTCCTCAGGGGGGATCTACGAGCAGTACTTC.

This clone was seen at least ten times. This chain joins TRBV6-1 and TRBJ1-1, with D uncertain. The germline V gene has CDR1 MNHNS and CDR2 SASEGT. The CDR3 loop spans 14 amino acids. V lost 6 bases and J lost 0, with 11 bases in between. CDR3 residues: CASRPYSMNTEAFF. CDR3 DNA: TGTGCCAGCAGGCCGTATTCTATGAACACTGAAGCTTTCTTT.

The genes are TRBV2 and TRBJ1-2; 10 positions match TRBD1. CDR1 is SNHLY and CDR2 is FYNNEI in the germline V gene. With 2 bases clipped from V and 7 bases from J, the junction kept 7 bases outside the gene matches. This CDR3 region has 15 residues. The CDR3 is CASSELHRTGGGYTF. CDR3 nucleotide sequence: TGTGCCAGCAGTGAATTGCATCGGACAGGGGGTGGCTACACCTTC.

This clone was recorded at least ten times. At one end the junction does not follow the germline gene, possibly because of a read error. V and J are TRBV12-3 or TRBV12-4 and TRBJ2-4; tentatively, D is TRBD1 or TRBD2 (5 bases each). The CDR3 is 15 residues long. As DNA, the CDR3 is TGTGCCAACAGTCCCGTGGGGGTGGGCAAAAACATTCAGTACTTC. Translating gives CANSPVGVGKNIQYF.

A few counts support this clone. One end of the junction is discordant with germline, which a read error may explain. The sample carries other DNA sequences with the same CDR3. This chain links TRBV10-3 with TRBJ2-2; possible D gene TRBD2, 5 bases. This CDR3 region has 15 residues. CDR1 and CDR2 (germline): ENHRY, SYGVKD. The DNA of the CDR3 is TGTGCCATCACCCCAGCCCTGGGCGTGACCGGGGAGCTTTTTTTT. This translates into CAITPALGVTGELFF.

There are many counts of this clone. The gene calls are TRBV2 and TRBJ1-5, with 9 bases aligning to TRBD1. The V gene's germline CDR1 is SNHLY and CDR2 FYNNEI. The ends lost 6 bases at V and 7 bases at J; junction bases unmatched: 10. The CDR3 consists of 15 residues. In DNA, the CDR3 is TGTGCCAGCAGATACCAGGGACAGGGTGCCCAGCCCCAGCATTTT. Translation: CASRYQGQGAQPQHF.

This clone was detected ten times or more. The chain carries TRBV2 and TRBJ2-2; D might be TRBD2 (6 bases). Between the trimmed V and J ends, which lost 5 bases and 3 bases, there was a span of 13 bases. Germline V gene data show CDR1 as SNHLY and CDR2 as FYNNEI. The CDR3 extends over 15 amino acids. This CDR3 is CASSSGGDYTGELFF. Written as DNA, the CDR3 is TGTGCCAGCAGTAGTGGCGGGGACTACACCGGGGAGCTGTTTTTT.

The chain carries TRBV5-1 and TRBJ1-2; D gene uncertain. The ends were cut back, 0 bases at V and 4 bases at J, with 7 bases in the middle. Per germline, CDR1 SGHRS and CDR2 YFSETQ. The CDR3 extends over 13 amino acids. The CDR3 region has the DNA TGCGCCAGCAGCTTGGCTACGGGCTATGGCTACACCTTC. Its translation: CASSLATGYGYTF.

This clone occurred many times. This chain uses TRBV2 with TRBJ2-7, with D perhaps TRBD1 or TRBD2 (5 bases each). The CDR3 contains 15 residues. Germline CDR1 SNHLY, CDR2 FYNNEI. Trimming shortened V by 1 base and J by 3 bases, and 13 bases separated the two germline ends. The CDR3 DNA reads TGTGCCAGCAGTGAAGGGGCAGGGACCATCTACGAGCAGTACTTC. It encodes CASSEGAGTIYEQYF. Full variable domain (missing parts from reference TRBV2 and TRBJ2-7): EPEVTQTPSHQVTQMGQEVILRCVPISNHLYFYWYRQILGQKVEFLVSFYNNEISEKSEIFDDQFSVERPDGSNFTLKIRSTKLEDSAMYFCASSEGAGTIYEQYFGPGTRLTVT.

This clone has ten or more counts. V and J are TRBV20-1 and TRBJ1-1, with 8 bases matching TRBD1. The germline V gene has CDR1 DFQATT and CDR2 SNEGSKA (reference sequence). V shed 4 bases, J shed 1 base, and the junction held 11 bases outside the gene matches. The CDR3 spans 16 residues. The CDR3 sequence is CSAKKQGARTNTEAFF. CDR3 nucleotides: TGCAGTGCTAAGAAGCAGGGGGCGCGAACGAACACTGAAGCTTTCTTT.

This clone was detected ten times or more. The rearrangement links TRBV12-3 or TRBV12-4 to TRBJ2-3, with TRBD2 as a possible D gene (6 bases). V shed 2 bases and J shed 0 bases, with 9 bases lying between them. The CDR3 is 15 amino acids. The CDR3 region has the DNA TGTGCCAGCAGTTTAACGGGAGCGAGCACAGATACGCAGTATTTT. Its translation is CASSLTGASTDTQYF.

There are many counts of this clone. A much larger clone lies a single base off, so this may be a read error. V is TRBV5-4 and J is TRBJ2-7; 7 bases agree with TRBD2. CDR3 size: 13 residues. Germline loops: CDR1 SGHNT, CDR2 YYREEE (reference sequence). The CDR3 loop reads CAISLERGHEQYF. The DNA of the CDR3 is TGTGCCATCAGCTTGGAGCGGGGCCACGAGCAGTACTTC.

On this clone itself: No conserved phenylalanine or tryptophan ends this CDR3, so it is likely a read error. The limits of the CDR3 on the DNA are not certain, so only TCRdb's listed CDR3 is given. The chain joins TRBV24-1 to TRBJ2-1; the D call TRBD2 from the table was never checked on the DNA. Looked up from germline, CDR1 is KGHDR and CDR2 is SFDVKD. With termini counted, the CDR3 has 15 amino acids. CDR3: CATSDLAGGVSQKFL.

Many counts were recorded for this clone. A read error is possible here, since a much larger clone lies one base away. V gene TRBV4-1 combines with J gene TRBJ2-7, with 12 bases lining up with TRBD2. CDR1 is MGHRA, CDR2 YSYEKL, per germline. This CDR3 is 15 amino acids long. The CDR3 DNA reads TGCGCCGGCAGCCAAGGACTAGCGGGATTTTATGAGCAGTACTTC. As protein: CAGSQGLAGFYEQYF.

The rearrangement uses TRBV20-1 and TRBJ2-1; TRBD2 aligns across 13 bases. With V trimmed by 5 bases and J by 9 bases, 4 bases remained unmatched. The CDR3 sequence is 13 residues long. Germline CDR1 DFQATT, CDR2 SNEGSKA (reference sequence). The CDR3, as DNA: TGCAGTGCTCTCGGGACTAGCGGGGCTGAGCAGTTCTTC. Translating it yields CSALGTSGAEQFF.

This clone was seen at least ten times. The chain is built from TRBV7-2 and TRBJ2-6; TRBD1 might be the D (6 bases). V was pared by 5 bases and J by 4 bases, with 18 bases between. The CDR3 extends over 17 amino acids. In germline, CDR1 is SGHTA, CDR2 FQGNSA. CDR3 coding DNA: TGTGCCAGCAGCCCGTACCCGACAGGCTCCGGGGCCAACGTCCTGACTTTC. Encoded protein: CASSPYPTGSGANVLTF.

V is TRBV24-1 and J is TRBJ2-1; D could derive from TRBD1 or TRBD2 (7 bases each). Germline V gene data show CDR1 as KGHDR and CDR2 as SFDVKD. The CDR3 is made up of 17 amino acids. Trimming stripped 3 bases from V and 7 bases from J, with 21 bases between. DNA of the CDR3: TGTGCCACCAGTGATCGGGGGGCGAGACAGGGCAAGAATGAGCAGTTCTTC. This sequence encodes CATSDRGARQGKNEQFF.

There are many counts of this clone. This chain links TRBV28 with TRBJ2-7; 7 bases map to TRBD1. CDR3 length: 12 residues. V lost 7 bases, J lost 3 bases, and 3 bases stayed unmatched. From germline, CDR1 is MDHEN and CDR2 SYDVKM. The CDR3 region is CASIGTDYEQYF. The CDR3 DNA is TGTGCCAGCATCGGGACAGACTACGAGCAGTACTTC.

The rearrangement joins TRBV6-1 to TRBJ2-7, with 7 bases fitting TRBD1. The junction had 7 bases not matched to a gene; V was cut back by 8 bases and J by 6 bases. Germline V lookup: CDR1 MNHNS, CDR2 SASEGT. CDR3 length equals 12 residues. The CDR3: CASENRGGEQYF. CDR3 in DNA: TGTGCCAGCGAGAACAGGGGTGGCGAGCAGTACTTC.

This clone was counted at least ten times. The chain recombines TRBV3-1 with TRBJ2-3; 7 bases fit TRBD1. This CDR3 has 14 residues. J was trimmed by 6 bases and V by 2 bases; bases with no gene match: 5. Germline V lookup: CDR1 LGHDT, CDR2 YNNKEL (reference sequence). This CDR3 reads CASSQRGLRDTQYF. The CDR3, as DNA: TGTGCCAGCAGCCAAAGGGGGCTGAGGGATACGCAGTATTTT.

This clone was counted at least ten times. This chain connects TRBV6-1 to TRBJ2-7; 12 bases match TRBD2. The germline gives CDR1 MNHNS, CDR2 SASEGT. The CDR3 totals 13 residues. V gave up 5 bases and J gave up 6 bases; unmatched junction bases: 2. DNA for the CDR3: TGTGCCAGCAGTTCGGGACTAGCGGGCGAGCAGTACTTC. Protein sequence: CASSSGLAGEQYF.

V is TRBV12-3 or TRBV12-4 and J is TRBJ2-1, with D unresolved. The V and J ends lost 7 bases and 4 bases respectively, with 14 bases between them. The CDR3 is 14 residues long. CDR3 amino acids: CASTLNLGYNEQFF. In DNA form, the CDR3 reads TGTGCCAGCACCCTGAACCTGGGGTACAATGAGCAGTTCTTC.